The sequence of this TCR beta chain was determined in a study of response to subunit inactivated influenza vaccine. TCRdb redid the calling of the RT-PCR reads with MiXCR, one entry per CDR3 protein. The profile shows approximately 530,000 distinct CDR3 sequences, roughly 8.2% of them singletons. This clonotype has only a few counts. The antigen remains unidentified. Trimming at V came to 2 bases and at J to 5 bases, leaving 1 base not matched to a gene. In germline, CDR1 is MGHDK, CDR2 SYGVNS. The CDR3 extends over 15 amino acids. Study-wide findings and caveats: That few new T cells are recruited by each seasonal influenza vaccination was the authors' suggestion.

The sequencing used PBMCs from blood, collected around 2 years after vaccination. This receptor was taken from a man between 45 and 75 years old who received an inactivated influenza vaccine. The chain combines TRBV25-1 with TRBJ2-1; the match to TRBD2 covers 12 bases. The CDR3 sequence is CASSEGLAGHNEQFF. The DNA for the CDR3 is TGTGCCAGCAGTGAAGGACTAGCGGGGCACAATGAGCAGTTCTTC.